The present entry profiles one TCR beta chain with its context. No antigen is known for it. This sample is part of a study of beta chain features in type 1 diabetes. At the level of the study: All of the samples together had roughly 110 million sorted cells examined.

General study points: Type 1 diabetes patients showed a moderate but significant shortening of TCRB CDR3s in all four CD4+ subsets.

V lost 0 bases to trimming and J lost 1 base, with 16 bases between them. CDR1 is MGHRA and CDR2 is YSYEKL in the germline V gene. The CDR3 is made up of 17 amino acids. TCRB transcripts that were expressed got sequenced, as all of the isolated RNA had been reverse transcribed. Assay used: immunoSEQ multiplex PCR; TCRdb lists only in-frame clones, some missing. The repertoire has around 40,000 clones, approximately 70% of them found once; the top ten carry roughly 2.1%. The V gene is TRBV4-1, the J gene TRBJ2-7; a weak D match, TRBD1 (5 bases). This clonotype was sampled from a woman aged 18-29 years with type 1 diabetes. Sequencing was carried out using Tregs from blood. CDR3 sequence (DNA): TGCGCCAGCAGCCAAGACCTGACCAGGGAAGGGTCCTACGAGCAGTACTTC. Amino acid sequence: CASSQDLTREGSYEQYF.